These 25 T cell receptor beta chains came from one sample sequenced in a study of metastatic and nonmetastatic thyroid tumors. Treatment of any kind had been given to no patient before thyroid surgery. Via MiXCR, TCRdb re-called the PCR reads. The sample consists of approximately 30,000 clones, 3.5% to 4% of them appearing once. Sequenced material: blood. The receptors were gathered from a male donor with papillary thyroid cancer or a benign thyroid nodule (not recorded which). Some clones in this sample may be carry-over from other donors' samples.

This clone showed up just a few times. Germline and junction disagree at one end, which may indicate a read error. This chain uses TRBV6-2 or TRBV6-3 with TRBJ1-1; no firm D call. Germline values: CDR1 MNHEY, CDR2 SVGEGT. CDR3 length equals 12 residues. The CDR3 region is CSSSGVSAEAFF. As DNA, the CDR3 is TGTTCCAGTAGTGGGGTGAGTGCTGAAGCTTTCTTT.

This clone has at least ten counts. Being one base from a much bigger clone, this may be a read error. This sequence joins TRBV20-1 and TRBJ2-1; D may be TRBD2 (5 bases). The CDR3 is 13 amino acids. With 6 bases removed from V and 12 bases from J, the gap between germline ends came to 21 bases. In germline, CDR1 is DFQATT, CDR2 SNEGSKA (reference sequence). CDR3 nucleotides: TGCAGTGCATTCAGCGGAAACCTTTTTAGGCAGTTCTTC. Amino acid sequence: CSAFSGNLFRQFF.

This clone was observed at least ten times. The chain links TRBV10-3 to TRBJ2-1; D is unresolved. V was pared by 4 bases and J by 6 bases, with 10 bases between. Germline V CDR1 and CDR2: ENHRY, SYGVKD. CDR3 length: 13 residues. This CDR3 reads CAISGEAGNEQFF. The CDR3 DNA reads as TGTGCCATCAGTGGAGAGGCAGGCAATGAGCAGTTCTTC.

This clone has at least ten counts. The CDR3 protein is CATSREAGGSRDTQYF. CDR3 DNA: TGTGCCACCAGCAGAGAGGCGGGAGGGAGTAGAGATACGCAGTATTTT. The chain is built from TRBV15 and TRBJ2-3, with TRBD2 identical over 9 bases. The V gene's germline CDR1 is LNHNV and CDR2 YYDKDF (reference sequence). The CDR3 loop spans 16 amino acids. The V and J ends lost 0 bases and 5 bases, in that order; junction bases with no gene match: 6.

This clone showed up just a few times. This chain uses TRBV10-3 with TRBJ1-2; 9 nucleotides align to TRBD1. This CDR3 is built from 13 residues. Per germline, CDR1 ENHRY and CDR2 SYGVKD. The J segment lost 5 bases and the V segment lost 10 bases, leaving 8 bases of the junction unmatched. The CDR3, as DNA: TGTGCCACCGGACAGGGGATGAGGTATGGCTACACCTTC. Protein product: CATGQGMRYGYTF.

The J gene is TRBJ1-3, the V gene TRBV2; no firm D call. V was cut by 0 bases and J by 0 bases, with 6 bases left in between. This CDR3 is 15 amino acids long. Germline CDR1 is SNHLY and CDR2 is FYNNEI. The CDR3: CASSEAQYSGNTIYF. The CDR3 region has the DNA TGTGCCAGCAGTGAAGCCCAATACTCTGGAAACACCATATATTTT.

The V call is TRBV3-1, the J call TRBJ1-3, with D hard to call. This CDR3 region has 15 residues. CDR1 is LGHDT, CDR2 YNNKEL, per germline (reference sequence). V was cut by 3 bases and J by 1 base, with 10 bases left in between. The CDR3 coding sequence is TGTGCCAGCAGCCAGAATCGTATGTCTGGAAACACCATATATTTT. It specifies CASSQNRMSGNTIYF.

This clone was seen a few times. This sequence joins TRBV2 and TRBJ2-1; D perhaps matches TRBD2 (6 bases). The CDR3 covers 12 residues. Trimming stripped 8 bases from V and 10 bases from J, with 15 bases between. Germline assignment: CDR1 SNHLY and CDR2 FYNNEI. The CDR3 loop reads CASGTGQEEQFF. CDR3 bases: TGTGCCAGCGGGACTGGGCAGGAGGAGCAGTTCTTC.

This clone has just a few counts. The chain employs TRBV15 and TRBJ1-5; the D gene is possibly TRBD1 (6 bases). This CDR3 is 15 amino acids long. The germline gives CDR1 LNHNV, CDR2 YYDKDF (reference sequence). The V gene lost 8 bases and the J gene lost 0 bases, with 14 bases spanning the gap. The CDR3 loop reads CATAGAPFSNQPQHF. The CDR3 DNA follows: TGTGCCACCGCAGGGGCGCCCTTTAGCAATCAGCCCCAGCATTTT. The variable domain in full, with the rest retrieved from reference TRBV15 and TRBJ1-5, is DAMVIQNPRYQVTQFGKPVTLSCSQTLNHNVMYWYQQKSSQAPKLLFHYYDKDFNNEADTPDNFQSRRPNTSFCFLDIRSPGLGDTAMYLCATAGAPFSNQPQHFGDGTRLSIL.

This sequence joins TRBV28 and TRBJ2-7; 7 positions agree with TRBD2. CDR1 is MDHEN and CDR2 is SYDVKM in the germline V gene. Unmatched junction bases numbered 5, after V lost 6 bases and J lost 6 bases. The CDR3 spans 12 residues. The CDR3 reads CASSPGGTEQYF. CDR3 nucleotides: TGTGCCAGCAGCCCGGGGGGAACCGAGCAGTACTTC.

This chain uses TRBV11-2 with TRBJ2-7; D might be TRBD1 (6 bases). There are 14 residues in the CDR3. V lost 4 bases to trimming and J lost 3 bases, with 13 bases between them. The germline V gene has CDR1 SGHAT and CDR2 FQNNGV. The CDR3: CASSWSQGFYEQYF. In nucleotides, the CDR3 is TGTGCCAGCAGCTGGTCGCAGGGGTTCTACGAGCAGTACTTC.

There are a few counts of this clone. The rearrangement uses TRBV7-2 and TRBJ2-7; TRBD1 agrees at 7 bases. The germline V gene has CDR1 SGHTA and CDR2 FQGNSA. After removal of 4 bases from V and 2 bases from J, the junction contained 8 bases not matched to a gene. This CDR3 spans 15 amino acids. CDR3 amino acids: CASSWGQTRAYEQYF. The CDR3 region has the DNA TGTGCCAGCAGCTGGGGACAGACAAGGGCCTACGAGCAGTACTTC.

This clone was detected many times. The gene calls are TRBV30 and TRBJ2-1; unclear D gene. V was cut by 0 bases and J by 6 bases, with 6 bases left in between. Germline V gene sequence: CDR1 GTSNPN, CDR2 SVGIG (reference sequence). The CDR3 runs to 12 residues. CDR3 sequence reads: CAWSVHSNEQFF. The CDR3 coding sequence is TGTGCCTGGAGTGTTCACAGCAATGAGCAGTTCTTC.

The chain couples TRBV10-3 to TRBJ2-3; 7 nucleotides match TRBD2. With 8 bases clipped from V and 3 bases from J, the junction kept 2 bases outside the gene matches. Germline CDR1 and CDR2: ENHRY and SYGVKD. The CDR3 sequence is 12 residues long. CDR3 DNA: TGTGCCATCCGGCGGGAGACAGATACGCAGTATTTT. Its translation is CAIRRETDTQYF.

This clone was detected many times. The CDR3 here is CASSLRAQEKLFF. CDR3 in DNA: TGCGCCAGCAGCTTGCGGGCCCAGGAAAAACTGTTTTTT. This chain joins TRBV5-1 and TRBJ1-4; no firm D call. Germline V gene lookup returns CDR1 SGHRS and CDR2 YFSETQ. The ends were cut back, 1 base at V and 8 bases at J, with 9 bases in the middle. The CDR3 runs 13 residues.

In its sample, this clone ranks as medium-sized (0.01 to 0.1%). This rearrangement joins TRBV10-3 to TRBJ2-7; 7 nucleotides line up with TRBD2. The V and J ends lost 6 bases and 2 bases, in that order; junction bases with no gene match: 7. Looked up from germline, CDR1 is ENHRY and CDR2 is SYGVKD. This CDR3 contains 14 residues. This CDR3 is CAIRPSGYPYEQYF. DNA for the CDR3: TGTGCCATCAGACCTAGCGGTTACCCCTACGAGCAGTACTTC.

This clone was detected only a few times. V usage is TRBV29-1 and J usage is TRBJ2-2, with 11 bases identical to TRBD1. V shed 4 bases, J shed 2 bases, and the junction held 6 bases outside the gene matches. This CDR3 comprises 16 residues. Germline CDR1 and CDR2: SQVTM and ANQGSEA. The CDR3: CSVVLGTGGNTGELFF. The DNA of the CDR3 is TGCAGCGTTGTCTTGGGGACAGGGGGAAACACCGGGGAGCTGTTTTTT.

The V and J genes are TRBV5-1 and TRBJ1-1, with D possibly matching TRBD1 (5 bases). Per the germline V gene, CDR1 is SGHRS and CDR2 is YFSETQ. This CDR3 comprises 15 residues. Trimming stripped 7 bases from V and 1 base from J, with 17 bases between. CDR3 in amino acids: CASRSWRGGNTEAFF. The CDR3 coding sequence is TGCGCCAGCCGAAGTTGGCGTGGGGGGAACACTGAAGCTTTCTTT.

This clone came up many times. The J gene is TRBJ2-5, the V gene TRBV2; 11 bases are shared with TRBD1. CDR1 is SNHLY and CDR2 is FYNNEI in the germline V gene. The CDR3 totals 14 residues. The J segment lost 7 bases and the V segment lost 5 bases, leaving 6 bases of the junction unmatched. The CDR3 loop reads CASSSGTGGPTQYF. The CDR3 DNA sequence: TGTGCCAGCAGTTCCGGGACAGGGGGGCCGACCCAGTACTTC.

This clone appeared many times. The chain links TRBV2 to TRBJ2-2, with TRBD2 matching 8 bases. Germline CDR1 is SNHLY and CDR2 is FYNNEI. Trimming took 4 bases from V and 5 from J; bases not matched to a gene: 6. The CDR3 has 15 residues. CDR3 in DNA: TGTGCCAGCAGTGGCTCCGTAGCGGGAACCGGGGAGCTGTTTTTT. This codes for CASSGSVAGTGELFF.

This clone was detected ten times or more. The CDR3 DNA is TGTGCCAGCAGCGACCGGGCCAACACAGATACGCAGTATTTT. Translating it yields CASSDRANTDTQYF. V gene TRBV9 combines with J gene TRBJ2-3; D is uncertain. Germline CDR1 SGDLS, CDR2 YYNGEE. The CDR3 covers 14 residues. Trimming took off 3 bases at V and 2 bases at J, with 10 bases between the two ends.

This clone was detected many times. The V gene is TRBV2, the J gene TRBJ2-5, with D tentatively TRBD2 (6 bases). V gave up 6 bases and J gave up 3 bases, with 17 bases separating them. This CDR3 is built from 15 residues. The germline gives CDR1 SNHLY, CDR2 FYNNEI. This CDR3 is CASRKSIWGEETQYF. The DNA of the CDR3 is TGTGCCAGCAGGAAATCAATTTGGGGGGAAGAGACCCAGTACTTC.

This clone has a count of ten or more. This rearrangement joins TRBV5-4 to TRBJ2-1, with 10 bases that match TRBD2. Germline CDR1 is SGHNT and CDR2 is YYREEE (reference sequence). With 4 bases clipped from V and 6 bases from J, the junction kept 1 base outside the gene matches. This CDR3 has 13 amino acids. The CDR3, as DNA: TGTGCCAGCAGCGGGACTAGCGTCAATGAGCAGTTCTTC. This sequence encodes CASSGTSVNEQFF.

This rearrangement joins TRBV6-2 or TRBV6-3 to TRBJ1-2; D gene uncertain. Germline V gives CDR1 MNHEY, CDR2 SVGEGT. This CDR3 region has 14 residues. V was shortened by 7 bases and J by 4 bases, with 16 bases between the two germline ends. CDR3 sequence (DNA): TGTGCCAGCACCGAATGGGAGGGAGTCTATGGCTACACCTTC. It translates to CASTEWEGVYGYTF.

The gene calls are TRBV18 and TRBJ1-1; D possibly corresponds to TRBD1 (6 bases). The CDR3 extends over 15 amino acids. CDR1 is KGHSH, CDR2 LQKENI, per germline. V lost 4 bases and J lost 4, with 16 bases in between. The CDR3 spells CASSLSRGPGTEAFF. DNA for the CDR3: TGTGCCAGCTCACTATCACGGGGGCCGGGCACTGAAGCTTTCTTT.